This entry describes one T cell receptor (beta chain). Its antigen remains unidentified. The record originates from a study of T-cell reconstitution after alpha-beta-depleted transplantation in children. Study results and limitations: Several hundred expanded graft clones reportedly supplied alpha-beta T cells about two months after transplant. The study traced high day-60 TCRbeta diversity in some patients to surviving recipient T cells and thymic progenitors. Once a year had passed after transplant, T-cell counts and diversity came mostly from newly produced T cells.

Trimming shortened V by 7 bases and J by 3 bases, and 9 bases separated the two germline ends. This CDR3 region has 13 residues. Molecular barcoding with unique molecular identifiers was used for the TCRbeta library. One entry per CDR3 protein, called by TCRdb with MiXCR from the PCR reads. The sample has some 460,000 distinct CDR3 sequences; about a sixth are singletons. This sequence originates from a boy under two years old who had a stem cell transplant for Wiskott-Aldrich syndrome, so the T cells may come from the graft donor. Sample: PBMCs, mostly from graft donor cells, taken 360 days after TCRalphabeta/CD19-depleted stem cell transplant. V gene TRBV12-3 or TRBV12-4 combines with J gene TRBJ2-2; D gene ambiguous. The CDR3 region is CASKHGYTGELFF. In DNA, the CDR3 is TGTGCCAGCAAGCACGGTTACACCGGGGAGCTGTTTTTT.